This TCR beta chain was found in a study of cytomegalovirus exposure and HLA in healthy donors. CDR1 and CDR2 from the germline V gene are MDHEN and SYDVKM. Trimming took 7 bases from V and 2 from J; bases not matched to a gene: 1. The CDR3 spans 13 residues. Study results and limitations: The classifier reportedly diagnosed cytomegalovirus status with high sensitivity and specificity. Approximately 160 TCR beta chains were listed as cytomegalovirus-associated. In vitro experiments confirmed that three CMV-associated chains were specific for CMV antigens.

Remarks on this clone: Its target is unknown.

Data came from immunoSEQ multiplex PCR; TCRdb stores just in-frame clones and leaves some out. The sample has 150,000 to 200,000 clones, less than 90% seen once; the top ten hold 10% to 13%. The origin of this receptor is a young man in good health and CMV-seropositive. Sequencing input: PBMCs. The rearrangement joins TRBV28 to TRBJ2-4; 8 nucleotides match TRBD1. CDR3 sequence reads: CASNRGTKNIQYF. CDR3 coding DNA: TGTGCCAGCAACAGGGGGACCAAAAACATTCAGTACTTC.